This TCR beta chain originates from a study of OX40 agonist ivuxolimab in advanced cancers. About the study: Ivuxolimab is a fully human IgG2 antibody that activates OX40 (CD134).

This table comes from immunoSEQ multiplex PCR, and its TCRdb copy is limited to in-frame clones, with some not included. The profile shows 90,000 to 100,000 clones, about nine tenths of them singletons. Germline V gene sequence: CDR1 ENHRY, CDR2 SYGVKD. The CDR3 is 16 residues long. Between the trimmed V and J ends, which lost 5 bases and 5 bases, there was a span of 19 bases. The source was CD4+ or CD8+ T cells sorted from blood, collected in a trial of the OX40 agonist ivuxolimab. V usage is TRBV10-3 and J usage is TRBJ2-1; weak D call: TRBD2 (6 bases). The receptor comes from an adult with an advanced solid tumor such as melanoma, head and neck, liver or kidney cancer. CDR3 sequence: CAISPSNRDSNNEQFF. CDR3 DNA: TGTGCCATCAGTCCCTCAAACCGGGACTCGAACAATGAGCAGTTCTTC.